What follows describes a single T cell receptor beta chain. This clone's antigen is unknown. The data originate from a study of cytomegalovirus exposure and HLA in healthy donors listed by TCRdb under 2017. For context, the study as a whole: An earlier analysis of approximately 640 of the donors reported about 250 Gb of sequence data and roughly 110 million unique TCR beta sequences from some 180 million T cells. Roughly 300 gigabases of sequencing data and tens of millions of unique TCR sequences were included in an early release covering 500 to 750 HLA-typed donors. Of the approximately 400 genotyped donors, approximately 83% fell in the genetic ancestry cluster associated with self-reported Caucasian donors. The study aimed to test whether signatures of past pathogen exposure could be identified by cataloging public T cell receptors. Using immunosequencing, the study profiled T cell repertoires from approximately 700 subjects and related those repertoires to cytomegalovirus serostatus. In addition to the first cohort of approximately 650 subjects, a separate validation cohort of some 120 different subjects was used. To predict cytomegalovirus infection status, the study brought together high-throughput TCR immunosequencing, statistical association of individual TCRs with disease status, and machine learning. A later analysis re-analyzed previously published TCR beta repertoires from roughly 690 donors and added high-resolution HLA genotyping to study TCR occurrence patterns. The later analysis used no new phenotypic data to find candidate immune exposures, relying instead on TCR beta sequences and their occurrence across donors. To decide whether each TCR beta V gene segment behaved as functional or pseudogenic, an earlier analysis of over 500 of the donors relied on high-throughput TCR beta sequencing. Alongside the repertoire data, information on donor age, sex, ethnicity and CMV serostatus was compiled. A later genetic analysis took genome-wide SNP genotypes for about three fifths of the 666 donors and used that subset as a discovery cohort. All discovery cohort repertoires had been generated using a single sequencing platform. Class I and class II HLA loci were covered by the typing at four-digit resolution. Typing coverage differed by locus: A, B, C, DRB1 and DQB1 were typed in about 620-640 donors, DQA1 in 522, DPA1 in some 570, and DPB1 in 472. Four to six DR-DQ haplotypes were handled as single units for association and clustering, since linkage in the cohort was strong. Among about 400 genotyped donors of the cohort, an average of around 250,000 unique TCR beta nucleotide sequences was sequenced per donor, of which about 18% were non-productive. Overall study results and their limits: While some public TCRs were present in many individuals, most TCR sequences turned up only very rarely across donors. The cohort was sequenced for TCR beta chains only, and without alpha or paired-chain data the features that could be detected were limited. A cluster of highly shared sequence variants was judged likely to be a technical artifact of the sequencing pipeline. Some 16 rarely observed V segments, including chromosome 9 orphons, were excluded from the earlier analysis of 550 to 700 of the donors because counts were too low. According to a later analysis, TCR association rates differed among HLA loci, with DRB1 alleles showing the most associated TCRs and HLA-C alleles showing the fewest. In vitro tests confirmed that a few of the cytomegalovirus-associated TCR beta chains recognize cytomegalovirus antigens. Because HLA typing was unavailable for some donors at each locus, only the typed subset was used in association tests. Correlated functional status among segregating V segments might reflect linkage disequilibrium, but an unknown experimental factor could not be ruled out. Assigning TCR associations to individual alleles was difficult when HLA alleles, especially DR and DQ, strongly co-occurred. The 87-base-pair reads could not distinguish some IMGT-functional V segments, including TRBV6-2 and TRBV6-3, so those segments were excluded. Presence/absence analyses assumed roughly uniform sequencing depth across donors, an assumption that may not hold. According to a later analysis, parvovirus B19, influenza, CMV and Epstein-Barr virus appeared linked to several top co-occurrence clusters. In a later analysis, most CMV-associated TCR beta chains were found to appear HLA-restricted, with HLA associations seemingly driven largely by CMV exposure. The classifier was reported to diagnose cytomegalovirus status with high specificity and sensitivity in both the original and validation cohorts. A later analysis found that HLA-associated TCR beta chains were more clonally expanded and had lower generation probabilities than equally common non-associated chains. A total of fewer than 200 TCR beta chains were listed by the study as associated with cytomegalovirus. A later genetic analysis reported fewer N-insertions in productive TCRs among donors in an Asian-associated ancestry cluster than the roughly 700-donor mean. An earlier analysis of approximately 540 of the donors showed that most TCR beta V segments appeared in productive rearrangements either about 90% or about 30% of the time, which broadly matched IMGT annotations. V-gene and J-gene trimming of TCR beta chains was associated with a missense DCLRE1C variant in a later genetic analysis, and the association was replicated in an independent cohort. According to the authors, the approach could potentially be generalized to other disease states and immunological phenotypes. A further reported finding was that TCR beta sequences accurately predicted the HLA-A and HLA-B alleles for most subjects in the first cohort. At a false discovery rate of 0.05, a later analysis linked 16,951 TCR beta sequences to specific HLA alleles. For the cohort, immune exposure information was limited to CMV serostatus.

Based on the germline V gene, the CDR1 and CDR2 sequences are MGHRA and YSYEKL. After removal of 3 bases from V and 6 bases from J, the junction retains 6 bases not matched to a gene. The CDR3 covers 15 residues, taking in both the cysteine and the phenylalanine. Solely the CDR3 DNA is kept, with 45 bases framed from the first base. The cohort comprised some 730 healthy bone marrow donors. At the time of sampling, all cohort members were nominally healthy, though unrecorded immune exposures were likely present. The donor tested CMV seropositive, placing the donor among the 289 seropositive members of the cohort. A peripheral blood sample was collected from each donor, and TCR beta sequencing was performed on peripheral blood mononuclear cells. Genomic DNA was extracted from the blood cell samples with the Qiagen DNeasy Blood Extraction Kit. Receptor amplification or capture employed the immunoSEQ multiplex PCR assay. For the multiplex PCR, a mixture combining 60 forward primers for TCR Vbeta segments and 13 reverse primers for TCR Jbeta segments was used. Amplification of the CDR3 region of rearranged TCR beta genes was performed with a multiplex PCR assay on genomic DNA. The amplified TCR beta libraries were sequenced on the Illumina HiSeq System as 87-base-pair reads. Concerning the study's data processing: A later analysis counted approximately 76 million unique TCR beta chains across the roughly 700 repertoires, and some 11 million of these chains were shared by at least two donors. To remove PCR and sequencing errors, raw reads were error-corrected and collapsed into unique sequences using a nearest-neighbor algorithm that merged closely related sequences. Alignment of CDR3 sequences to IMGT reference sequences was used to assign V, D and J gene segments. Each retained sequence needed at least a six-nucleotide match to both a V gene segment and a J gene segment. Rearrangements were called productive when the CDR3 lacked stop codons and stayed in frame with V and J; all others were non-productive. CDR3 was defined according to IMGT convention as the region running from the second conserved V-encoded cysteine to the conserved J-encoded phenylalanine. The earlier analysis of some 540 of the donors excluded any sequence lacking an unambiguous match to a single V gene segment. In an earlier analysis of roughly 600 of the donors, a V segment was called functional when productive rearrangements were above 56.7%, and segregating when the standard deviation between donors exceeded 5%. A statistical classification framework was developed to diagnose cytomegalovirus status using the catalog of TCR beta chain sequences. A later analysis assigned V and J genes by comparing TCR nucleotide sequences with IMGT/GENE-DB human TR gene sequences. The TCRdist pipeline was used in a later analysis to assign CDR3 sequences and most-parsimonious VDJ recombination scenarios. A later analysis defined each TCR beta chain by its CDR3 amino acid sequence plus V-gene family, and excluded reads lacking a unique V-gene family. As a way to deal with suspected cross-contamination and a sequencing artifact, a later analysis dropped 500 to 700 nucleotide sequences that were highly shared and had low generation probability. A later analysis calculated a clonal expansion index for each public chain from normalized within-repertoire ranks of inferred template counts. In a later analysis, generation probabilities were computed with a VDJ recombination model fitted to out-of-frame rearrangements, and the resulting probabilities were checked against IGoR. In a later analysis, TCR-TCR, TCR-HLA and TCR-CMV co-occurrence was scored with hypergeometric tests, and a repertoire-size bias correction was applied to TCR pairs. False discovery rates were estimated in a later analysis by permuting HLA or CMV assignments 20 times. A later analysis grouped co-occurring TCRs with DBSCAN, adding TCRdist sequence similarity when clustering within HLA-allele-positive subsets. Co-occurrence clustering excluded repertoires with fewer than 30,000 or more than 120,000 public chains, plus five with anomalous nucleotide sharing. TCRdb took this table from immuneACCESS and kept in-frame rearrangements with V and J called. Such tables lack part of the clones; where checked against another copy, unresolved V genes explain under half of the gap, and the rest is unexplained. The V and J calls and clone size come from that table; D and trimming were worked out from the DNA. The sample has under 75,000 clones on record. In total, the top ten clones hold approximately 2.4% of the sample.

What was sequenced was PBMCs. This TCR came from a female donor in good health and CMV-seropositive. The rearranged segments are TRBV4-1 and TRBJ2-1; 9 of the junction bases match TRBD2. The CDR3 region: CASSHAGGPINEQFF. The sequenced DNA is TGCGCCAGCAGCCATGCGGGAGGGCCAATCAATGAGCAGTTCTTC.